A single sample gave rise to the 28 T cell receptor beta chains below, sequenced in a study of blood T cells in healthy people across ages. A J-beta primer mix and a sample-barcoded 5' primer were used in a second PCR of roughly 7 to 12 cycles. One entry per CDR3 protein, called by TCRdb with MiXCR from the 5' RACE reads. The profile covers more than 800,000 distinct CDR3 sequences, with 25% to 35% appearing a single time and approximately 15% taken by the ten largest. Sequencing was carried out using blood. These receptors were collected from a woman aged 80 or over in good health.

This chain uses TRBV7-9 with TRBJ2-1; D gene ambiguous. V was clipped by 1 base and J by 15 bases, with 25 bases between them. The CDR3 runs 16 residues. Germline CDR1 SEHNR, CDR2 FQNEAQ (reference sequence). The CDR3 is CASSLDLSGRKETRFF. The CDR3 DNA reads as TGTGCCAGCAGCTTAGATTTGTCAGGCCGTAAGGAGACCCGGTTCTTC.

This clonotype was seen a handful of times. The chain carries TRBV27 and TRBJ1-1; possible D gene TRBD1, 5 bases. The CDR3 loop spans 14 amino acids. From germline, CDR1 is MNHEY and CDR2 SMNVEV (reference sequence). Trimming stripped 5 bases from V and 1 base from J, with 11 bases between. This chain's CDR3 is CASSPYTGNTEAFF. DNA for the CDR3: TGTGCCAGCAGTCCCTACACAGGGAACACTGAAGCTTTCTTT.

The V gene is TRBV6-5, the J gene TRBJ2-5, with 9 bases aligning to TRBD2. In germline, CDR1 is MNHEY, CDR2 SVGAGI. The CDR3 is made up of 16 amino acids. V gave up 5 bases and J gave up 11 bases; unmatched junction bases: 18. The CDR3 DNA reads as TGTGCCAGCAGTAAGGTAGCGGGGGACCCTATCAATGAGCAGTACTTC. Amino acid sequence: CASSKVAGDPINEQYF.

The rearrangement uses TRBV6-2 or TRBV6-3 and TRBJ2-1; D uncertain. The V and J ends lost 4 bases and 7 bases respectively, with 11 bases between them. The germline gives CDR1 MNHEY, CDR2 SVGEGT. The CDR3 totals 13 residues. The CDR3 bases are TGTGCCAGCAGTTCTCCTAGTTGGAATGAGCAGTTCTTC. Amino acid sequence: CASSSPSWNEQFF.

The V and J genes are TRBV20-1 and TRBJ1-5; D perhaps matches TRBD1 (5 bases). The CDR3 loop spans 15 amino acids. V was cut by 1 base and J by 4 bases, with 14 bases left in between. Germline assignment: CDR1 DFQATT and CDR2 SNEGSKA (reference sequence). For the CDR3, the DNA is TGCAGTGCTAGAGTCCAGCAGGGAAAGAATCAGCCCCAGCATTTT. Translated, it gives CSARVQQGKNQPQHF.

This clonotype came up a few times. The chain employs TRBV30 and TRBJ2-7; the match to TRBD1 covers 8 bases. The V gene end was trimmed by 5 bases and the J gene end by 2 bases; junction bases not matched to a gene: 2. CDR1 and CDR2 from the germline V gene are GTSNPN and SVGIG (reference sequence). The CDR3 has 12 residues. The CDR3, as DNA: TGTGCCTGGGACAGGGGACCCTACGAGCAGTACTTC. This sequence encodes CAWDRGPYEQYF.

With respect to this clonotype: This may stem from a read error, because a much larger clone lies one nucleotide away. The rearrangement uses TRBV11-2 and TRBJ2-3; D unresolved. There are 13 residues in the CDR3. CDR1 is SGHAT and CDR2 is FQNNGV in the germline V gene. The CDR3 loop reads CASGLEPLKEQYF. The CDR3 bases are TGTGCCAGCGGCTTAGAACCTTTAAAGGAGCAGTATTTT. Together with reference TRBV11-2 and TRBJ2-3, the CDR3 gives the full variable domain: EAGVAQSPRYKIIEKRQSVAFWCNPISGHATLYWYQQILGQGPKLLIQFQNNGVVDDSQLPKDRFSAERLKGVDSTLKIQPAKLEDSAVYLCASGLEPLKEQYFGPGTRLTVL.

This chain connects TRBV30 to TRBJ1-5, with D uncertain. Germline V CDR1 and CDR2: GTSNPN, SVGIG (reference sequence). CDR3 length equals 14 residues. The germline V and J ends were trimmed by 5 bases and 4 bases, with 15 bases remaining between them. This CDR3 is CAWVWAANNQPQHF. The CDR3 region has the DNA TGTGCCTGGGTTTGGGCAGCTAATAATCAGCCCCAGCATTTT.

This clonotype was recorded at least ten times. The chain carries TRBV7-9 and TRBJ2-1; 9 bases match TRBD2. The junction had 18 bases not matched to a gene; V was cut back by 8 bases and J by 7 bases. There are 17 residues in the CDR3. Germline values: CDR1 SEHNR, CDR2 FQNEAQ (reference sequence). The CDR3 coding sequence is TGTGCCAGCGGGCCTTATACAACCGCGGGGGGGGCGAATGAGCAGTTCTTC. Protein product: CASGPYTTAGGANEQFF.

The V gene is TRBV20-1, the J gene TRBJ2-3; D may be TRBD1 (6 bases). This CDR3 region has 12 residues. CDR1 is DFQATT, CDR2 SNEGSKA, per germline (reference sequence). V lost 3 bases and J 14 bases, leaving 18 bases between the germline ends. In DNA, the CDR3 is TGCAGTGCTAGTGCCGGGACATCGGATCGGTATTTT. Translation: CSASAGTSDRYF.

This clonotype was observed many times. The rearrangement joins TRBV6-2 or TRBV6-3 to TRBJ2-4, with D uncertain. This CDR3 region has 14 residues. Per germline, CDR1 MNHEY and CDR2 SVGEGT. V was pared by 2 bases and J by 4 bases, with 9 bases between. In nucleotides, the CDR3 is TGTGCCAGCAGTTACAGTGGCAGGAAAAACATTCAGTACTTC. Amino acids: CASSYSGRKNIQYF.

The V gene is TRBV7-6, the J gene TRBJ2-5; D not resolved. This CDR3 region has 11 residues. V shed 4 bases and J shed 10 bases, with 10 bases lying between them. Germline CDR1 reads SGHVS; CDR2 reads FNYEAQ. CDR3 in amino acids: CASSSTWVQYF. CDR3 sequence (DNA): TGTGCCAGCAGCTCCACGTGGGTCCAGTACTTC.

The V call is TRBV15, the J call TRBJ2-1, with 9 bases that match TRBD2. CDR3 length equals 14 residues. Germline lookup yields CDR1 LNHNV and CDR2 YYDKDF (reference sequence). Trimming cost V 4 bases and J 10 bases; bases outside gene matches: 8. The CDR3, as DNA: TGTGCCACCAGCATGCGGGAGGGTGTCGGGGAGCAGTTCTTC. This encodes CATSMREGVGEQFF.

This clonotype was seen a few times. With a much larger clone just one base away, this may be a read error. V usage is TRBV6-6 and J usage is TRBJ2-3, with no clear D. This CDR3 is 13 amino acids long. Trimming took 2 bases from V and 1 from J, leaving 4 bases between them. The germline CDR1 and CDR2 sequences are MNHNY and SVGAGI (reference sequence). The CDR3, as DNA: TGTGCCAGCAGTTACGCAGGCACAGATACGCAGTATTTT. Encoded protein: CASSYAGTDTQYF.

The V gene is TRBV29-1, the J gene TRBJ2-5; no clear D gene. The assigned J gene may be wrong: the sequence end matches TRBJ2-7 better. Germline V CDR1 and CDR2: SQVTM, ANQGSEA. The CDR3 has 12 amino acids. The CDR3 loop reads CSASKNSYEQYF. The DNA for the CDR3 is TGCAGCGCCTCCAAGAATTCCTACGAGCAGTACTTC.

This clonotype was recorded at least ten times. V usage is TRBV20-1 and J usage is TRBJ2-4; weak D call: TRBD1 (6 bases). Germline CDR1 is DFQATT and CDR2 is SNEGSKA (reference sequence). This CDR3 region has 13 residues. The CDR3 DNA sequence: TGCGCTCACAGGGTAAATGCCAAAAACATTCAGTACTTC. Amino acid sequence: CAHRVNAKNIQYF.

Comment on this clonotype: Being one base from a much bigger clone, this may be a read error. The gene calls are TRBV7-2 and TRBJ2-5, with D possibly TRBD1 on 5 matching bases. CDR1 and CDR2 from the germline V gene are SGHTA and FQGNSA. The CDR3 length is 13 residues. Here the CDR3 reads CASSLRTQEAQYF. In nucleotides, the CDR3 is TGTGCCAGCAGCTTAAGGACACAAGAGGCCCAGTACTTC. The whole variable domain, remainder taken from reference TRBV7-2 and TRBJ2-5, is GAGVSQSPSNKVTEKGKDVELRCDPISGHTALYWYRQSLGQGLEFLIYFQGNSAPDKSGLPSDRFSAERTGGSVSTLTIQRTQQEDSAVYLCASSLRTQEAQYFGPGTRLLVL.

Many counts were recorded for this clonotype. The genes are TRBV15 and TRBJ1-2; no firm D call. The germline V gene has CDR1 LNHNV and CDR2 YYDKDF (reference sequence). The CDR3 spans 15 residues. V gave up 0 bases and J gave up 3 bases, with 11 bases separating them. The CDR3 is CATSRDSPGYYGYTF. The CDR3 DNA follows: TGTGCCACCAGCAGAGATAGCCCGGGTTACTATGGCTACACCTTC.

This clonotype was counted only a few times. In DNA form, the CDR3 reads TGTGCCAGCAGTTACGACGGGTGGGACAGGGATGGAGTTTATGGCTACACCTTC. As protein: CASSYDGWDRDGVYGYTF. The V call is TRBV6-6, the J call TRBJ1-2, with 9 positions matching TRBD1. The CDR3 loop spans 18 amino acids. J gave up 5 bases and V 2 bases, and 15 bases lay outside the gene matches. Looked up from germline, CDR1 is MNHNY and CDR2 is SVGAGI (reference sequence).

There are many counts of this clonotype. The chain employs TRBV12-3 or TRBV12-4 and TRBJ2-3, with 7 bases aligning to TRBD2. Trimming cost V 3 bases and J 2 bases; bases outside gene matches: 5. There are 15 residues in the CDR3. The CDR3 region is CASSFSSGFTDTQYF. DNA of the CDR3: TGTGCCAGCAGTTTTTCTAGCGGCTTCACAGATACGCAGTATTTT.

In this sample, this clonotype turned up many times. The rearrangement uses TRBV20-1 and TRBJ2-3; 9 bases align to TRBD2. CDR1 and CDR2 from the germline V gene are DFQATT and SNEGSKA (reference sequence). The V gene end was trimmed by 5 bases and the J gene end by 6 bases; junction bases not matched to a gene: 9. The CDR3 is 14 residues long. As DNA, the CDR3 is TGCAGTGCTCCCTCTGCGGGGGGGCCGGATACGCAGTATTTT. Residues: CSAPSAGGPDTQYF.

A note on this clonotype: Compared with germline, one end of the junction differs, possibly owing to a read error. The CDR3 DNA is TGTGTCACCAGCAAACGGGACAGGGAAAAGGAAAAACTGTTTTTT. Protein sequence: CVTSKRDREKEKLFF. The V gene is TRBV15, the J gene TRBJ1-4; 9 bases are shared with TRBD1. The CDR3 is made up of 15 amino acids. CDR1 LNHNV and CDR2 YYDKDF come from the germline V gene (reference sequence).

In the case of this clonotype: A read error may explain this, as a much larger clone is one base away. The V and J genes are TRBV5-1 and TRBJ1-2; TRBD1 might be the D (6 bases). From germline, CDR1 is SGHRS and CDR2 YFSETQ. The CDR3 is made up of 14 amino acids. The CDR3 bases are TGCGCCAGCAGCTCGAACAGGGACATCTATGACTACACCTTC. It specifies CASSSNRDIYDYTF. Looking up the rest from reference TRBV5-1 and TRBJ1-2 gives the full variable domain: KAGVTQTPRYLIKTRGQQVTLSCSPISGHRSVSWYQQTPGQGLQFLFEYFSETQRNKGNFPGRFSGRQFSNSRSEMNVSTLELGDSALYLCASSSNRDIYDYTFGSGTRLTVV.

The V call is TRBV18, the J call TRBJ1-1; unclear D gene. CDR3 length: 14 residues. Germline CDR1 is KGHSH and CDR2 is LQKENI. V gave up 0 bases and J gave up 4 bases, with 9 bases separating them. This CDR3 is CASSPPLSVTEAFF. CDR3 bases: TGTGCCAGCTCACCACCTTTATCCGTCACTGAAGCTTTCTTT.

This chain uses TRBV29-1 with TRBJ1-2; D is unclear. V lost 4 bases and J lost 3, with 9 bases in between. Per the germline V gene, CDR1 is SQVTM and CDR2 is ANQGSEA. The CDR3 spans 12 residues. The CDR3 DNA is TGCAGCGTTGTAAGCCAGGACTATGGCTACACCTTC. Its translation: CSVVSQDYGYTF.

The table lists this clonotype with many counts. The V call is TRBV5-5, the J call TRBJ2-1; 8 bases line up with TRBD2. This CDR3 region has 14 residues. The ends lost 3 bases at V and 6 bases at J; junction bases unmatched: 5. The germline gives CDR1 SGHKS, CDR2 YYEKEE (reference sequence). The CDR3 DNA follows: TGTGCCAGCAGCTCCGGGGGGGCCAGCAATGAGCAGTTCTTC. Translating it yields CASSSGGASNEQFF.

The genes are TRBV7-2 and TRBJ2-1; a weak D match, TRBD1 (5 bases). V dropped 6 bases and J dropped 6 bases, with 12 bases sitting between them. The CDR3 is made up of 13 amino acids. Germline CDR1 reads SGHTA; CDR2 reads FQGNSA. The CDR3, as DNA: TGTGCCAGCAGTCAGGGTGTCACCAATGAGCAGTTCTTC. Its protein is CASSQGVTNEQFF.

This clonotype was recorded once. This may stem from a read error, because a much larger clone lies one nucleotide away. The chain combines TRBV6-2 or TRBV6-3 with TRBJ2-5, with TRBD2 identical over 16 bases. The V gene end was trimmed by 4 bases and the J gene end by 12 bases; junction bases not matched to a gene: 8. The length of the CDR3 is 15 residues. Germline V gene lookup returns CDR1 MNHEY and CDR2 SVGEGT. CDR3 coding DNA: TGTGCCAGCAGTTTCGGGACTAGCGGGGGGGCCGCTGAGTACTTC. Translating gives CASSFGTSGGAAEYF.